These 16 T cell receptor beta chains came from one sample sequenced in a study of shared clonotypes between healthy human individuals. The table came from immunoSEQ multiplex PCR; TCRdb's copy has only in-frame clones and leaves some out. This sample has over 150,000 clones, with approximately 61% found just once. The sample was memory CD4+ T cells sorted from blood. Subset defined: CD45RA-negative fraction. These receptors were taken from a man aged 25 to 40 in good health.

The CDR3 sequence: CASSVTGASNQPQHF. The CDR3 DNA sequence: TGTGCCAGTAGTGTCACAGGGGCTAGCAATCAGCCCCAGCATTTT. The chain employs TRBV19 and TRBJ1-5, with TRBD1 matching 7 bases. Germline loops: CDR1 LNHDA, CDR2 SQIVND (reference sequence). The CDR3 contains 15 residues. After removal of 5 bases from V and 0 bases from J, the junction contained 4 bases not matched to a gene.

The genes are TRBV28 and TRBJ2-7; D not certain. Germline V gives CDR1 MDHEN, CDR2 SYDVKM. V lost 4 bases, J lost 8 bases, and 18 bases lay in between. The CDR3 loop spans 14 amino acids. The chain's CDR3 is CASSSYVQEGKQYF. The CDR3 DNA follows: TGTGCCAGCAGTTCTTATGTCCAGGAAGGAAAGCAGTACTTC.

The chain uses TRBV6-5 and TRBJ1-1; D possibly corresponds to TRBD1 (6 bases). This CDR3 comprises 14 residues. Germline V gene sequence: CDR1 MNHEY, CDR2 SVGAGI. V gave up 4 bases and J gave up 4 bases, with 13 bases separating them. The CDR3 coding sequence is TGTGCCAGCAGTTCCAGGGGCCGCGGCACTGAAGCTTTCTTT. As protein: CASSSRGRGTEAFF.

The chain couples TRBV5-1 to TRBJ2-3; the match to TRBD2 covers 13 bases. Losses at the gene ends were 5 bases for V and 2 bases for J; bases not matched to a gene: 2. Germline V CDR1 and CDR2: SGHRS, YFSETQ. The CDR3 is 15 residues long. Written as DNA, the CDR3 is TGCGCCAGCAGGGGGACTAGCGGGGCCACAGATACGCAGTATTTT. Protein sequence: CASRGTSGATDTQYF.

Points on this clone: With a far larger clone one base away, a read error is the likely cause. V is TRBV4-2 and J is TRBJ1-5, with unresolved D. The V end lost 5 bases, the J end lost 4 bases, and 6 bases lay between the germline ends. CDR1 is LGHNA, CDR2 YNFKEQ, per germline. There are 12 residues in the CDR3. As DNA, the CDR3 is TGTGCCAGCAGCACGGTAAATCAGCCCCAGCATTTT. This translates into CASSTVNQPQHF.

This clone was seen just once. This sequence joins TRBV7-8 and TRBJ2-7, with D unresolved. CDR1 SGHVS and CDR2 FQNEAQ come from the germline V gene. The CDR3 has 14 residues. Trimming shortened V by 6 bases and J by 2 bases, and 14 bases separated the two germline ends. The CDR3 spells CASSLQRTTYEQYF. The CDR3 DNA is TGTGCCAGCAGTCTACAGAGAACCACCTACGAGCAGTACTTC.

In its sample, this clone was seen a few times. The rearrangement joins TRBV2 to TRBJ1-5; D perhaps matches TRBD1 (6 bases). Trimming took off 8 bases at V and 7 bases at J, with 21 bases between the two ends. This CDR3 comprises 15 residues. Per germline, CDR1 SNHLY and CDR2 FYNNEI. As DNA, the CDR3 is TGTGCCAGCGGGTCGGTGGGGGGCGCTTCGCAGCCCCAGCATTTT. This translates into CASGSVGGASQPQHF.

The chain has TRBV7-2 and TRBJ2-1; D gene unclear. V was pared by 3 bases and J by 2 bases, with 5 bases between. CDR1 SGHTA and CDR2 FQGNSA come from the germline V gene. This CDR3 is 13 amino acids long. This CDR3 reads CASSFGPYNEQFF. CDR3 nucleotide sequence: TGTGCCAGCAGCTTCGGACCCTACAATGAGCAGTTCTTC. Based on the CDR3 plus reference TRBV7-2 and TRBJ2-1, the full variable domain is GAGVSQSPSNKVTEKGKDVELRCDPISGHTALYWYRQSLGQGLEFLIYFQGNSAPDKSGLPSDRFSAERTGGSVSTLTIQRTQQEDSAVYLCASSFGPYNEQFFGPGTRLTVL.

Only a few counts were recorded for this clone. CDR3 coding DNA: TGTGCCAGCAGTGTGACCGATTATGGCTACACCTTC. It codes for CASSVTDYGYTF. V and J are TRBV2 and TRBJ1-2, with unresolved D. Deletions cut 4 bases from V and 5 bases from J, with 8 bases between. The CDR3 loop spans 12 amino acids. The germline CDR1 and CDR2 sequences are SNHLY and FYNNEI.

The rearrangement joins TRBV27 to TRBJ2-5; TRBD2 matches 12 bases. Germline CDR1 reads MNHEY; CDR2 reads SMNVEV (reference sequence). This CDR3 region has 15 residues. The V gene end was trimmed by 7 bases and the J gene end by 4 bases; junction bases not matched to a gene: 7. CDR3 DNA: TGTGCCAGCACTCGGACTAGCGGGATTGGAGAGACCCAGTACTTC. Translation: CASTRTSGIGETQYF.

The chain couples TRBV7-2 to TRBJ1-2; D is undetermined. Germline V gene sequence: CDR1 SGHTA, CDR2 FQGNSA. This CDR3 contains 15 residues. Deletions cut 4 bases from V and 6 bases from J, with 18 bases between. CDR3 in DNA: TGTGCCAGCAGCTCGTTAGGAGTTAAAGTTCATGGCTACACCTTC. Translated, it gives CASSSLGVKVHGYTF.

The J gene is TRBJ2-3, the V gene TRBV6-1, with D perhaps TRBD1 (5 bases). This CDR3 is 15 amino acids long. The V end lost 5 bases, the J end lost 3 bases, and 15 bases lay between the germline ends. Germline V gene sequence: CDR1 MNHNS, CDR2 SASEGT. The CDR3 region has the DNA TGTGCCAGCAGTCAGCCAGGGTTGGGGACAGATACGCAGTATTTT. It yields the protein CASSQPGLGTDTQYF.

CDR3 in amino acids: CASSSTSGSGNEQFF. As DNA, the CDR3 is TGTGCCAGCAGCTCCACTAGCGGGAGTGGCAATGAGCAGTTCTTC. This chain connects TRBV7-3 to TRBJ2-1; the match to TRBD2 covers 11 bases. The germline gives CDR1 SGHTA, CDR2 FQGTGA. The V segment lost 4 bases and the J segment 6 bases; nucleotides outside the gene matches: 5. CDR3 length: 15 amino acids.

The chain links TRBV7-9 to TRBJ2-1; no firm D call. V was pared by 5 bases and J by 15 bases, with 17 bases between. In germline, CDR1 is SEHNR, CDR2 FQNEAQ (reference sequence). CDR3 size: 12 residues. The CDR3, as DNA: TGTGCCAGCAGCGCCTCGGAAGGGTGGCGGTTCTTC. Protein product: CASSASEGWRFF. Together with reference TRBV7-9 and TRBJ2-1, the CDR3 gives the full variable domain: DTGVSQNPRHKITKRGQNVTFRCDPISEHNRLYWYRQTLGQGPEFLTYFQNEAQLEKSRLLSDRFSAERPKGSFSTLEIQRTEQGDSAMYLCASSASEGWRFFGPGTRLTVL.

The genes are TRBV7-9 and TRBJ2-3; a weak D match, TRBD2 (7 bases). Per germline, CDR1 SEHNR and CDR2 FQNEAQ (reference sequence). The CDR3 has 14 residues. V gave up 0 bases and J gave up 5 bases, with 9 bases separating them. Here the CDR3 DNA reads TGTGCCAGCAGCTTAGCGGGAGGGGGAGATACGCAGTATTTT. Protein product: CASSLAGGGDTQYF. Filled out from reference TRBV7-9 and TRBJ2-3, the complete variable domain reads DTGVSQNPRHKITKRGQNVTFRCDPISEHNRLYWYRQTLGQGPEFLTYFQNEAQLEKSRLLSDRFSAERPKGSFSTLEIQRTEQGDSAMYLCASSLAGGGDTQYFGPGTRLTVL.

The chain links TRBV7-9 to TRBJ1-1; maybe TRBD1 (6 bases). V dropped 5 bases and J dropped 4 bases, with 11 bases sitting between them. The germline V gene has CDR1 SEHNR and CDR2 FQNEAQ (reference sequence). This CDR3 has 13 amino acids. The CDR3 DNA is TGTGCCAGCAGCCTTACAGGGAGCACTGAAGCTTTCTTT. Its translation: CASSLTGSTEAFF.